This T cell receptor (beta chain) was identified in a study of T cell responses to AZD1222 COVID-19 vaccine. A note on this clone: What it binds is not known.

Sequenced by immunoSEQ multiplex PCR; TCRdb stores in-frame clones only, minus some. Altogether 180,000 or so clones are present, 88% being singletons, with the ten largest covering around 26%. Findings of the study overall: Females outnumbered males among donors, who were mostly white British; clonal diversity was possibly underestimated. CD4 TCRs covered the whole spike, strongest at regions 160-218 and 743-854.

This clonotype originated in an adult who received the AZD1222 COVID-19 vaccine. The sequencing here drew on peripheral blood, taken 28 days after the second AZD1222 dose.

The CDR3 region is CASGGIAKNIQYF. The CDR3 DNA sequence: TGTGCCAGTGGAGGGATAGCCAAAAACATTCAGTACTTC. The chain uses TRBV11-2 and TRBJ2-4; TRBD2 is a possible D gene (6 bases). From germline, CDR1 is SGHAT and CDR2 FQNNGV. The CDR3 extends over 13 amino acids. V lost 9 bases and J lost 0, with 9 bases in between.